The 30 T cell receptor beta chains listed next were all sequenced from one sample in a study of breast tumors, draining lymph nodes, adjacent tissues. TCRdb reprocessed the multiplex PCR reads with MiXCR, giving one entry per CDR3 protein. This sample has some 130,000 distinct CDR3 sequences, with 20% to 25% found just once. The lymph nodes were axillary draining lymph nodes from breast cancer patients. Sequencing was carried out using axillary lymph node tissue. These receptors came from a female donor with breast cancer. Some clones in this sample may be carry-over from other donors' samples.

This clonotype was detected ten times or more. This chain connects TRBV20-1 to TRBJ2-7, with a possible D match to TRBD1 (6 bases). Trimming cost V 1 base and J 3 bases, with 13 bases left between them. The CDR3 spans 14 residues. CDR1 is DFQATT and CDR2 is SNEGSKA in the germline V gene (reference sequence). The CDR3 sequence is CSARGDMPRYEQYF. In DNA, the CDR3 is TGCAGTGCTAGAGGGGACATGCCACGCTACGAGCAGTACTTC.

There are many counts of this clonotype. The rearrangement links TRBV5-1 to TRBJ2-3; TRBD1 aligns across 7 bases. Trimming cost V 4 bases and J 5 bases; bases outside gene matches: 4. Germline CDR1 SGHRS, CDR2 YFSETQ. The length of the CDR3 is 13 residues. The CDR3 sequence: CASSGNRGDTQYF. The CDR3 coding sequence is TGCGCCAGCAGCGGAAACAGGGGAGATACGCAGTATTTT.

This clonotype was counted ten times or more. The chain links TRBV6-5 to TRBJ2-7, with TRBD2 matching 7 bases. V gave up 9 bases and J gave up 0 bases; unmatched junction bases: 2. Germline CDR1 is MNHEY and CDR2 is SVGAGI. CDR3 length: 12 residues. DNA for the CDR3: TGTGCCAGTAGGGACTACTCCTACGAGCAGTACTTC. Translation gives CASRDYSYEQYF.

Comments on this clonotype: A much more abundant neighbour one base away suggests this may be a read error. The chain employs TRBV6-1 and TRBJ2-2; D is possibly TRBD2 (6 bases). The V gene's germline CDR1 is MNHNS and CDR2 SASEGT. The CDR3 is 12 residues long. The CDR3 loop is CASRDYSGELLF. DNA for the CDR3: TGTGCCAGCAGGGACTACTCCGGGGAGCTGCTTTTT.

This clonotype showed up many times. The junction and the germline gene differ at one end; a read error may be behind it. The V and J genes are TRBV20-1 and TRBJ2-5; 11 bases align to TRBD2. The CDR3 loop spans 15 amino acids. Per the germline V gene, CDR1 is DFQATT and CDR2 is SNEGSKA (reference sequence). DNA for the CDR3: TGCAGCGCTACCGGACTAGCGGGCAGAGAAGACACCCAGTACTTC. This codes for CSATGLAGREDTQYF.

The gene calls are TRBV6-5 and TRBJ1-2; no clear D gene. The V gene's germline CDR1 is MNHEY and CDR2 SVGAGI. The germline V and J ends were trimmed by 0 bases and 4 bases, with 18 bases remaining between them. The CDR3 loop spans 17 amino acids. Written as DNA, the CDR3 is TGTGCCAGCAGTTACTCGATGGCTCGTCAGGACTCCTATGGCTACACCTTC. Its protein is CASSYSMARQDSYGYTF.

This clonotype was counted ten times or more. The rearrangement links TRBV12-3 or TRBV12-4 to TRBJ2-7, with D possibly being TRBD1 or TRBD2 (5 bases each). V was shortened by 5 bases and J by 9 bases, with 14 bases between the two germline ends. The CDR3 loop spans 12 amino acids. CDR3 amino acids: CASSALGTGQYF. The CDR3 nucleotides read TGTGCCAGCAGTGCCTTGGGGACCGGGCAGTACTTC.

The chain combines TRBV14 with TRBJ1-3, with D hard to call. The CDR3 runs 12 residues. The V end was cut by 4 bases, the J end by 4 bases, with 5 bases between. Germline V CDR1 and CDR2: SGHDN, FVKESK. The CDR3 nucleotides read TGTGCCAGCAGCCCAGGCGGAAACACCATATATTTT. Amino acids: CASSPGGNTIYF.

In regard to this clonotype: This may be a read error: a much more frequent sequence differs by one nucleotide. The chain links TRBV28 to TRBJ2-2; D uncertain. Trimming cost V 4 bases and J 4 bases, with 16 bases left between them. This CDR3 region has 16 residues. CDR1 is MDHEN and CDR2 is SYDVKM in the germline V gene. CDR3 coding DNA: TGTGCCAGCAGTTCCCCCTCAAGACTCAGCACCGGGGAGCTGTTTTTT. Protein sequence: CASSSPSRLSTGELFF.

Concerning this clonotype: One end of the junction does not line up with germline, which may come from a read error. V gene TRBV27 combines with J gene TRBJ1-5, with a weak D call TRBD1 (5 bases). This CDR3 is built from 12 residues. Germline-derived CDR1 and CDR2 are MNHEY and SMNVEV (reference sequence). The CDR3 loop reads CAGSSAQGPQHF. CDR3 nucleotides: TGTGCCGGCAGTTCGGCGCAGGGGCCCCAGCATTTT.

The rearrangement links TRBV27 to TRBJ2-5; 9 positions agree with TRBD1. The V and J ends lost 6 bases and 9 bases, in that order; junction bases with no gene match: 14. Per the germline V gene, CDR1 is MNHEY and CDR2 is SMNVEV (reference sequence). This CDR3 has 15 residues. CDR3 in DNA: TGTGCCAGCAGAACCGGGACAGGGCGTTTCGAGGCCCAGTACTTC. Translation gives CASRTGTGRFEAQYF.

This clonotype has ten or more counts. CDR3 sequence: CSAKPGGGNEKLFF. CDR3 DNA: TGCAGTGCCAAGCCTGGGGGGGGAAATGAAAAACTGTTTTTT. The V gene is TRBV20-1, the J gene TRBJ1-4; weak D call: TRBD1 (5 bases). CDR1 DFQATT and CDR2 SNEGSKA come from the germline V gene (reference sequence). Trimming left V 6 bases short and J 5 bases short, with 16 bases between. The CDR3 extends over 14 amino acids.

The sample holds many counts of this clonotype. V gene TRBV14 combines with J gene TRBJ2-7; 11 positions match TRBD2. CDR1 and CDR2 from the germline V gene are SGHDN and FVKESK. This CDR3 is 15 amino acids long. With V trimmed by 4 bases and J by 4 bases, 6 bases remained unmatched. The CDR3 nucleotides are TGTGCCAGCAGCCTGCCGGGACTAGCGGCTTACGAGCAGTACTTC. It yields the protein CASSLPGLAAYEQYF.

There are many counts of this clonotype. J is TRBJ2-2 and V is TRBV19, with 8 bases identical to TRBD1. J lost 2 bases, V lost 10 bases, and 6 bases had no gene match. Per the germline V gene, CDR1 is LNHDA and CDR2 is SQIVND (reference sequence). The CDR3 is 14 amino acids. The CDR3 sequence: CATDRGDNTGELFF. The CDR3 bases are TGTGCCACTGACAGGGGTGACAACACCGGGGAGCTGTTTTTT.

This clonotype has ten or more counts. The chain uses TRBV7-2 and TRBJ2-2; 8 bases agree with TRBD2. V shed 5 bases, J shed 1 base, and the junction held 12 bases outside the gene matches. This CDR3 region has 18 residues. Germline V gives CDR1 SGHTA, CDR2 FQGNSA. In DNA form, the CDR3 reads TGTGCCAGCAGCCTTCCCCTCGAAACTAGCGGGAACACCGGGGAGCTGTTTTTT. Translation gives CASSLPLETSGNTGELFF.

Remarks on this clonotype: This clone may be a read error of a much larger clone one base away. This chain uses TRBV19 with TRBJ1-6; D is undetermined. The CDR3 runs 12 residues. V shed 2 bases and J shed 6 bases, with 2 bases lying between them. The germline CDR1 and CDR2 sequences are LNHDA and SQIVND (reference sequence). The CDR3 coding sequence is TGTGCCAGTAGTATATGTAATTCACCCCTCCACTTT. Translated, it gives CASSICNSPLHF.

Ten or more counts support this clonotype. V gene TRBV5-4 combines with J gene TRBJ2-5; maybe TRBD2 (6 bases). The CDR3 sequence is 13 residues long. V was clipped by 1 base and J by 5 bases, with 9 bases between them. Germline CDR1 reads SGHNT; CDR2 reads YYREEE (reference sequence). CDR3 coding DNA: TGTGCCAGCAGCTTGTGGGGGGATGAGACCCAGTACTTC. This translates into CASSLWGDETQYF.

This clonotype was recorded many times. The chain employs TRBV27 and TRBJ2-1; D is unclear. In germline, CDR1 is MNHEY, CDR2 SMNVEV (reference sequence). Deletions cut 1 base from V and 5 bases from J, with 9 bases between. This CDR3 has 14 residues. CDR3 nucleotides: TGTGCCAGCAGTTTATGGGCTAGTCACAATGAGCAGTTCTTC. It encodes CASSLWASHNEQFF.

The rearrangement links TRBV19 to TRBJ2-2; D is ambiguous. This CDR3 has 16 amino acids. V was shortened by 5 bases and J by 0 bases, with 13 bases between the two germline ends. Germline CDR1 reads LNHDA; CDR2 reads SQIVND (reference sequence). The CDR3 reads CASSSIDISNTGELFF. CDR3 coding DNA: TGTGCCAGTAGTTCGATCGACATTTCGAACACCGGGGAGCTGTTTTTT. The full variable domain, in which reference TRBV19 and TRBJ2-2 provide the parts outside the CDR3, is DGGITQSPKYLFRKEGQNVTLSCEQNLNHDAMYWYRQDPGQGLRLIYYSQIVNDFQKGDIAEGYSVSREKKESFPLTVTSAQKNPTAFYLCASSSIDISNTGELFFGEGSRLTVL.

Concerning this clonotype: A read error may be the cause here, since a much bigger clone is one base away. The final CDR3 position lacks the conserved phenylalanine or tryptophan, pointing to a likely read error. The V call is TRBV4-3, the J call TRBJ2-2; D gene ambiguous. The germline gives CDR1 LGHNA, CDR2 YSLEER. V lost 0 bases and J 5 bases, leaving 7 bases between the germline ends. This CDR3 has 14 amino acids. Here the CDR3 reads CASSQDSRTGELFL. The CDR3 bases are TGCGCCAGCAGCCAAGACTCCCGGACCGGGGAGCTGTTTCTT.

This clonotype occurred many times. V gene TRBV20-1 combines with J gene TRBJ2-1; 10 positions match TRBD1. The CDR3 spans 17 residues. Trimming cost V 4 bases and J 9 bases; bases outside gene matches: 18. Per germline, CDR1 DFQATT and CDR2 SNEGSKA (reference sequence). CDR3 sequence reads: CSAIVIRDRGPPAEQFF. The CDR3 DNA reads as TGCAGTGCTATCGTAATCCGGGACAGGGGTCCCCCGGCTGAGCAGTTCTTC.

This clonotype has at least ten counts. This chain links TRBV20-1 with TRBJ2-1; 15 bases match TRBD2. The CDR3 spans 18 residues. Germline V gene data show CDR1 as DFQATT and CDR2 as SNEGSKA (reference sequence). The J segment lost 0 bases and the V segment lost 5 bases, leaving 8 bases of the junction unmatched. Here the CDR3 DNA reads TGCAGTGCTTCCGGGACTAGCGGGAGGACGGGCTCCTACAATGAGCAGTTCTTC. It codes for CSASGTSGRTGSYNEQFF.

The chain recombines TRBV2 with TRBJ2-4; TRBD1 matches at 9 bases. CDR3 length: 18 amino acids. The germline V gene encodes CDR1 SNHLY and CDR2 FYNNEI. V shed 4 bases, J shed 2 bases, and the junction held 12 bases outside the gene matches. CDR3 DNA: TGTGCCAGCAGTGGTACCCGGGACAGGGTTGATTCCAAAAACATTCAGTACTTC. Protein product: CASSGTRDRVDSKNIQYF.

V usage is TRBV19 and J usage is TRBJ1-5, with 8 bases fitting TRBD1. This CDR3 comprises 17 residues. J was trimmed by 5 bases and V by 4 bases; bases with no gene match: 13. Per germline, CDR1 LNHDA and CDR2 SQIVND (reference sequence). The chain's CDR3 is CASSTPWTGPVYQPQHF. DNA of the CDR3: TGTGCCAGTAGTACCCCTTGGACAGGGCCTGTTTATCAGCCCCAGCATTTT.

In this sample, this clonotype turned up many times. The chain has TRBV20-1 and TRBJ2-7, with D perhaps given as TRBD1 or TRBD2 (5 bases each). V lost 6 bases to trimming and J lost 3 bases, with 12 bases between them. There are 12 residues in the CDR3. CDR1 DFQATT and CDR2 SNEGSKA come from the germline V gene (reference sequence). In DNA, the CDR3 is TGCAGTGCCATGGGACCTCGCTACGAGCAGTACTTC. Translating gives CSAMGPRYEQYF.

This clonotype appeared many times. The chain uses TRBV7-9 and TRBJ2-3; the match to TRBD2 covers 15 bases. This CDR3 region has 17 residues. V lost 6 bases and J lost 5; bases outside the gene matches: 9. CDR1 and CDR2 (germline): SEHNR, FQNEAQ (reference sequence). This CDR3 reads CASSRGLAGGNGDTQYF. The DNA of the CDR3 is TGTGCCAGCAGTCGAGGACTAGCGGGAGGGAACGGAGATACGCAGTATTTT.

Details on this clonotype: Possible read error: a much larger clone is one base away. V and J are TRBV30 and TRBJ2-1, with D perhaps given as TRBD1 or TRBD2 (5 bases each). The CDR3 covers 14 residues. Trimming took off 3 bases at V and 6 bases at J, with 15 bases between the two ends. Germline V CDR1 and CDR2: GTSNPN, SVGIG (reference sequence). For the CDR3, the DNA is TGTGCCTGGAGCCAAGGGACCCTTGGCAATGAGCAGTTCTTC. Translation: CAWSQGTLGNEQFF.

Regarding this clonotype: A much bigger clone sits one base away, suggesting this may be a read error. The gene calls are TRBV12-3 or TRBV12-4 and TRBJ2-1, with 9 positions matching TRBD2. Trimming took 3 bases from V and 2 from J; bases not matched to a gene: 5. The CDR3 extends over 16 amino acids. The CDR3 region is CASSFLSGSPYNEQFF. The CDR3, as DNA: TGTGCCAGCAGTTTCCTTAGCGGGAGCCCCTACAATGAGCAGTTCTTC.

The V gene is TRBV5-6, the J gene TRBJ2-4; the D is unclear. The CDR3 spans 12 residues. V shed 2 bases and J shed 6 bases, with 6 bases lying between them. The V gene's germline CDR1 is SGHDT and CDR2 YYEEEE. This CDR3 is CASSLNRNIQYF. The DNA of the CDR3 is TGTGCCAGCAGCTTAAACAGAAACATTCAGTACTTC.

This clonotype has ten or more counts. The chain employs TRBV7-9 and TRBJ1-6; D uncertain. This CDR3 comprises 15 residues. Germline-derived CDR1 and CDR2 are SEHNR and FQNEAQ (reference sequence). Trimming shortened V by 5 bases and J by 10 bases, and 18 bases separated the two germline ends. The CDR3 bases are TGTGCCAGCAGCCCCCTGCAGAGTTTGGGCTCACCCCTCCACTTT. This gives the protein CASSPLQSLGSPLHF.